This is a list of T cell receptor beta chains from one sample in a study of T cell responses to AZD1222 COVID-19 vaccine. The data were produced by immunoSEQ multiplex PCR, yet TCRdb's version contains in-frame clones alone and is incomplete. The table records roughly 130,000 clones, 91% of them present only once. Sample: peripheral blood, taken on day 0 of AZD1222 vaccination. These receptors all come from an adult in good health. Each CDR3 is given with its conserved first and last residue. A D gene is named only where the DNA matches it firmly. Clone size is given for some rows only: seen once, a few or many times, or a class if the clone is expanded.

d_gene: NA; v_gene: TRBV10-3; abundance: NA; j_gene: TRBJ2-3; CDR3nt: TGTGCCATCAGTGAGTCAACGGGAAGCACAGATACGCAGTATTTT; CDR3aa: CAISESTGSTDTQYF
d_gene: TRBD2; v_gene: TRBV12-5; abundance: NA; j_gene: TRBJ2-3; CDR3nt: TGTGCTAGTGGTTTGGGAGAGGGACTAGCGGGCCTCACAGATACGCAGTATTTT; CDR3aa: CASGLGEGLAGLTDTQYF
d_gene: NA; v_gene: TRBV7-2; abundance: NA; j_gene: TRBJ1-1; CDR3nt: TGTGCCAGCAGCTCAGCGGCAGGGATGAGCACTGAAGCTTTCTTT; CDR3aa: CASSSAAGMSTEAFF
d_gene: NA; v_gene: TRBV4-2; abundance: NA; j_gene: TRBJ2-7; CDR3nt: TGTGCCAGCAGCCAAGATCATGGGGATAACTCCTACGAGCAGTACTTC; CDR3aa: CASSQDHGDNSYEQYF
d_gene: NA; v_gene: TRBV4-3; abundance: NA; j_gene: TRBJ1-5; CDR3nt: TGCGCCAGCAGCCGTCTGACAGGTAGCAATCAGCCCCAGCATTTT; CDR3aa: CASSRLTGSNQPQHF
d_gene: NA; v_gene: TRBV5-4; abundance: NA; j_gene: TRBJ1-1; CDR3nt: TGTGCCAGCAGCTTGGCCGCTGGGGCCGGGGACACTGAAGCTTTCTTT; CDR3aa: CASSLAAGAGDTEAFF
d_gene: NA; v_gene: TRBV21-1; abundance: NA; j_gene: TRBJ1-4; CDR3nt: TGTGCCAGCAGCAAAAGAGGGCGGAGAGGGGAGACTAATGAAAAACTGTTTTTT; CDR3aa: CASSKRGRRGETNEKLFF
d_gene: TRBD1; v_gene: TRBV6-6; abundance: once; j_gene: TRBJ1-3; CDR3nt: TGTGCCACCAGGGGACAGGGGGCGCACGGAAACACCATATATTTT; CDR3aa: CATRGQGAHGNTIYF
d_gene: NA; v_gene: TRBV19; abundance: NA; j_gene: TRBJ2-2; CDR3nt: TGTGCCAGTAGGAAGGGGGAGGCAGCCGGGGAGCTGTTTTTT; CDR3aa: CASRKGEAAGELFF
d_gene: NA; v_gene: TRBV15; abundance: NA; j_gene: TRBJ1-1; CDR3nt: TGTGCCACCAGCGTACGGAGGTGGGACACTGAAGCTTTCTTT; CDR3aa: CATSVRRWDTEAFF
d_gene: NA; v_gene: TRBV11-3; abundance: NA; j_gene: TRBJ1-3; CDR3nt: TGTGCCAGCAGCCAGGACGGAGACTCTGGAAACACCATATATTTT; CDR3aa: CASSQDGDSGNTIYF
d_gene: TRBD1; v_gene: TRBV28; abundance: many; j_gene: TRBJ1-2; CDR3nt: TGTGCCAGCAGTGGACAGGTCGACTATGGCTACACCTTC; CDR3aa: CASSGQVDYGYTF
d_gene: TRBD1; v_gene: TRBV7-7; abundance: NA; j_gene: TRBJ2-5; CDR3nt: TGTGCCAGCAGTTTTACTCCAGGGGGCAGGGAGACCCAGTACTTC; CDR3aa: CASSFTPGGRETQYF
d_gene: NA; v_gene: TRBV29-1; abundance: NA; j_gene: TRBJ2-7; CDR3nt: TGCAGCGTTGTACGGGGGAGCTCCTACGAGCAGTACTTC; CDR3aa: CSVVRGSSYEQYF
d_gene: NA; v_gene: TRBV6-4; abundance: NA; j_gene: TRBJ1-3; CDR3nt: TGTGCCAGCAGTGTGACAAGAGACGGAAACACCATATATTTT; CDR3aa: CASSVTRDGNTIYF
d_gene: NA; v_gene: TRBV12-3/TRBV12-4; abundance: once; j_gene: TRBJ1-1; CDR3nt: TGTGCCAGCAGTTTTGGGACGCACACTGAAGCTTTCTTT; CDR3aa: CASSFGTHTEAFF
d_gene: TRBD2; v_gene: TRBV4-1; abundance: NA; j_gene: TRBJ2-5; CDR3nt: TGCGCCAGCAGCCAAGAAGGGCTAGCGGGAGCCTTAGCCCCCGAGACCCAGTACTTC; CDR3aa: CASSQEGLAGALAPETQYF
d_gene: TRBD1; v_gene: TRBV7-2; abundance: NA; j_gene: TRBJ1-2; CDR3nt: TGTGCCAGCAGCCCATCCTTGTTTGCAGGGGGCTTGAATGGCTACACCTTC; CDR3aa: CASSPSLFAGGLNGYTF
d_gene: NA; v_gene: TRBV6-2/TRBV6-3; abundance: NA; j_gene: TRBJ2-7; CDR3nt: TGTGCCAGCAGTTACTCTCAGGGATCGGGGGCCTACGAGCAGTACTTC; CDR3aa: CASSYSQGSGAYEQYF
d_gene: NA; v_gene: TRBV7-9; abundance: NA; j_gene: TRBJ2-7; CDR3nt: TGTGCCAGCAGCTTCATGCTAGAGGACGAGCAGTACTTC; CDR3aa: CASSFMLEDEQYF
d_gene: NA; v_gene: TRBV4-3; abundance: NA; j_gene: TRBJ1-2; CDR3nt: TGCGCCAGCAGCCAAGGGTCGGCCAACTATGGCTACACCTTC; CDR3aa: CASSQGSANYGYTF
d_gene: NA; v_gene: TRBV4-3; abundance: once; j_gene: TRBJ1-4; CDR3nt: TGCGCCAGCAGCCAAGAGGGGGGGGAACATAATGAAAAACTGTTTTTT; CDR3aa: CASSQEGGEHNEKLFF
d_gene: NA; v_gene: TRBV27; abundance: NA; j_gene: TRBJ1-1; CDR3nt: TGTGCCAGCAGTTTCACAGGGTGGTCCACTGAAGCTTTCTTT; CDR3aa: CASSFTGWSTEAFF
d_gene: NA; v_gene: TRBV3-1/TRBV3-2; abundance: NA; j_gene: TRBJ1-3; CDR3nt: TGTGCCAGCAGCCAAGGGGGCGCCTCTGGAAACACCATATATTTT; CDR3aa: CASSQGGASGNTIYF
d_gene: NA; v_gene: TRBV9; abundance: NA; j_gene: TRBJ2-7; CDR3nt: TGTGCCAGCAGCCCCCTTCTACTAGCAGGAACCTACGAGCAGTACTTC; CDR3aa: CASSPLLLAGTYEQYF
d_gene: NA; v_gene: TRBV19; abundance: NA; j_gene: TRBJ1-5; CDR3nt: TGTGCCAGTAGTATCGAAGAGGGGGGGCAGCCCCAGCATTTT; CDR3aa: CASSIEEGGQPQHF
d_gene: TRBD1; v_gene: TRBV5-1; abundance: once; j_gene: TRBJ2-5; CDR3nt: TGCGCCCGCAGCTTGGGGGACAGGGGGGCTTATGAGACCCAGTACTTC; CDR3aa: CARSLGDRGAYETQYF
d_gene: NA; v_gene: TRBV12-3/TRBV12-4; abundance: NA; j_gene: TRBJ1-2; CDR3nt: TGTGCCAGCAGTTTCCAGAACTATGGCTACACCTTC; CDR3aa: CASSFQNYGYTF
d_gene: TRBD1; v_gene: TRBV5-4; abundance: NA; j_gene: TRBJ1-1; CDR3nt: TGTGCCAGCAGCCCAGACAGGGCTCCGAACACTGAAGCTTTCTTT; CDR3aa: CASSPDRAPNTEAFF
d_gene: TRBD2; v_gene: TRBV4-1; abundance: NA; j_gene: TRBJ2-1; CDR3nt: TGCGCCAGCAGCCAAGTAGCGGGAGGTTTTGGTGAGCAGTTCTTC; CDR3aa: CASSQVAGGFGEQFF
d_gene: NA; v_gene: TRBV7-2; abundance: NA; j_gene: TRBJ2-2; CDR3nt: TGTGCCAGCAGACTGACGGCCACCGGGGAGCTGTTTTTT; CDR3aa: CASRLTATGELFF
d_gene: TRBD1; v_gene: TRBV27; abundance: NA; j_gene: TRBJ1-5; CDR3nt: TGTGCCAGCAGTGCCGGGACAGGGGGAAATCAGCCCCAGCATTTT; CDR3aa: CASSAGTGGNQPQHF
d_gene: TRBD1; v_gene: TRBV4-1; abundance: NA; j_gene: TRBJ1-5; CDR3nt: TGCGCCAGCAGCCTAAAAGACAGGGGGGATCAGCCCCAGCATTTT; CDR3aa: CASSLKDRGDQPQHF
d_gene: NA; v_gene: TRBV27; abundance: NA; j_gene: TRBJ2-5; CDR3nt: TGTGCCAGCAGTTTAACCTACCGTCCGTGGGAGACCCAGTACTTC; CDR3aa: CASSLTYRPWETQYF
d_gene: NA; v_gene: TRBV11-2; abundance: NA; j_gene: TRBJ1-2; CDR3nt: TGTGCCAGCAGCTTAGAGGGGGCGGGCTATGGCTACACCTTC; CDR3aa: CASSLEGAGYGYTF
d_gene: TRBD1; v_gene: TRBV29-1; abundance: NA; j_gene: TRBJ2-6; CDR3nt: TGCAGCGTAAGACCGGGACAGGGGATTGGGGCCAACGTCCTGACTTTC; CDR3aa: CSVRPGQGIGANVLTF
d_gene: TRBD1; v_gene: TRBV7-2; abundance: NA; j_gene: TRBJ1-5; CDR3nt: TGTGCCAGCAGTCAACAGGACAGGATCCCCAATCAGCCCCAGCATTTT; CDR3aa: CASSQQDRIPNQPQHF
d_gene: NA; v_gene: TRBV6-4; abundance: once; j_gene: TRBJ1-5; CDR3nt: TGTGCCAGCAGTGAGCAGTACAATCAGCCCCAGCATTTT; CDR3aa: CASSEQYNQPQHF
d_gene: TRBD1; v_gene: TRBV6-5; abundance: NA; j_gene: TRBJ1-6; CDR3nt: TGTGCCAGCAGGGGGGAACAGGGGAATTCACCCCTCCACTTT; CDR3aa: CASRGEQGNSPLHF
d_gene: NA; v_gene: TRBV19; abundance: NA; j_gene: TRBJ1-3; CDR3nt: TGTGCCAGTAACGGTCGGGGCAGCTTCTCTGGAAACACCATATATTTT; CDR3aa: CASNGRGSFSGNTIYF
d_gene: TRBD1; v_gene: TRBV18; abundance: NA; j_gene: TRBJ1-1; CDR3nt: TGTGCCAGCTCGCCCCGGGACAGTCTTGAAGCTTTCTTT; CDR3aa: CASSPRDSLEAFF
d_gene: NA; v_gene: TRBV6-5; abundance: NA; j_gene: TRBJ1-1; CDR3nt: TGTGCCAGCAGACTCGGCGGGGTGAACACTGAAGCTTTCTTT; CDR3aa: CASRLGGVNTEAFF
d_gene: NA; v_gene: TRBV10-3; abundance: NA; j_gene: TRBJ1-5; CDR3nt: TGTGCCATCAGTGAGTCGGGCATGGGGAGCAATCAGCCCCAGCATTTT; CDR3aa: CAISESGMGSNQPQHF